The rows below give T cell receptor beta chains drawn from one sample of a study of T cells after yellow fever vaccination. Using its own MiXCR run on the 5' RACE reads, TCRdb lists one record per CDR3 protein. The profile covers roughly 300,000 distinct CDR3 sequences, with 8.1% appearing a single time and around 17% taken by the ten largest. The sample was PBMCs, taken about 49 days after the first yellow fever vaccination. The source of these receptors is a man aged 18 to 29 who received the YFV17D yellow fever vaccine. Each CDR3 is given without its conserved first and last residue.

>TRBJ2-6|TRBV6-2/TRBV6-3
ASERPLSGANVLT
>TRBJ2-7|TRBV5-1
ASSRVGAGEQY
>TRBJ1-1|TRBV7-6
ASSSQGVQAF
>TRBJ2-1|TRBV18
ASSPLAGEFYNEQF
>TRBJ2-1|TRBV6-2/TRBV6-3
ASSYVFWDEQF
>TRBJ1-5|TRBV12-3/TRBV12-4
ATRAWGANQPQH
>TRBJ2-5|TRBV13
ASSGSSLWETQY
>TRBJ2-5|TRBV5-1
ASSVGSIQETQY
>TRBJ2-1|TRBV28
ASSLLFSGGAWVHNEQF
>TRBJ1-2|TRBV6-4
ASSPDRSSYGYT
>TRBJ2-1|TRBV7-3
ASSLGTGMGYNEQF